Below, one T cell receptor beta chain is given with its context. As yet, its antigen is unknown. Trimming removed 6 bases from V and 6 bases from J; junction bases left unmatched: 9. This CDR3 region has 14 residues. Germline CDR1 reads DFQATT; CDR2 reads SNEGSKA (reference sequence). These data belong to a study of CD8 T cells in ankylosing spondylitis. Study outcomes and limitations: Disease-associated clones were reportedly significantly overrepresented in matched ankylosing spondylitis synovial fluid. Existing reports had already noted some motif variants in reactive arthritis synovial fluid and blood. A TCR beta motif of roughly 8 highly homologous variants seemed to mark ankylosing spondylitis blood.

Making use of molecular barcodes, quantitative 5'-RACE generated TCR beta libraries. One entry per CDR3 protein, called by TCRdb with MiXCR from the 5' RACE reads. The sample lists approximately 350,000 distinct CDR3 sequences, 14% to 15% occurring once. The chain has TRBV20-1 and TRBJ2-1, with 9 bases lining up with TRBD1. This TCR was recovered from a male donor with ankylosing spondylitis or in good health (not recorded which). Sequencing was carried out using blood, either unsorted or a sorted T cell fraction (not recorded which). The CDR3 region is CSARRDRAFNEQFF. The CDR3, as DNA: TGCAGTGCGAGACGGGACAGGGCCTTCAATGAGCAGTTCTTC.